The TCR beta chain described here comes from a study of T-cell reconstitution after alpha-beta-depleted transplantation in children. Library preparation (for TCRbeta) was performed with unique molecular identifiers. TCRdb reprocessed the PCR reads via MiXCR and lists one record per CDR3 protein. The table includes some 390,000 distinct CDR3 sequences, about a fifth detected once. This CDR3 contains 14 residues. V lost 10 bases to trimming and J lost 0 bases; unmatched junction nucleotides: 7. CDR1 is SGHAT, CDR2 FQNNGV, per germline. The sequence came from a human donor who donated a stem cell graft to a child with acute myeloid leukemia. This chain links TRBV11-2 with TRBJ2-7; the match to TRBD1 covers 9 bases. The sequenced sample was PBMCs from the stem cell graft donor, obtained from the stem cell graft. CDR3 region: CATGGTGSSYEQYF. CDR3 nucleotides: TGTGCCACCGGAGGGACAGGGAGCTCCTACGAGCAGTACTTC.